This T cell receptor beta chain appears in the sequencing data of a study of T cells in Graves' hyperthyroidism and ophthalmopathy. This clonotype was found many times. What it binds is unknown. Study-wide points: A 13 V-J model separated ophthalmopathy from stable hyperthyroidism. Most thyroid clonotypes expanded above 0.001 were also detected in blood.

Germline CDR1 and CDR2: GTSNPN and SVGIG (reference sequence). Trimming took 2 bases from V and 9 from J, leaving 16 bases between them. This CDR3 region has 13 residues. Amplification of TCR beta CDR3 regions used RNA as the template. Initially, a first-round RT-PCR of the TCR CDR3 employed the HTBI primer set. TCRdb re-derived calls from the multiplex PCR reads in MiXCR, one entry per CDR3 protein. Of roughly 740,000 distinct CDR3 sequences in the sample, less than 20% are singletons; the top ten hold approximately 8.4%. This receptor was taken from a man younger than 30 with Graves' hyperthyroidism. This chain connects TRBV30 to TRBJ1-2; D gene uncertain. The material sequenced was blood. The CDR3 spells CAWSFTARDRYTF. As DNA, the CDR3 is TGTGCCTGGAGTTTCACAGCTCGTGATCGCTACACCTTC.